Given below is one T cell receptor (beta chain) in context. The antigen it binds to is not known. Base qualities are not provided; no much larger clone lies one nucleotide away. Library generation was performed with the immunoSEQ multiplex PCR assay. The multiplex PCR relied on a mix of 60 forward primers for TCR Vbeta segments and 13 reverse primers for TCR Jbeta segments. The CDR3 region of rearranged TCR beta genes was amplified from genomic DNA with a multiplex PCR assay. The amplified TCR beta libraries were sequenced on the Illumina HiSeq System as 87-base-pair reads. On the authors' methods: In a later analysis, roughly 80 million unique TCR beta chains were counted across the roughly 670 repertoires, and roughly 11 million of these chains were shared by at least two donors. Raw reads were error-corrected and collapsed into unique sequences with a nearest-neighbor algorithm that merged closely related sequences to remove PCR and sequencing errors. V, D and J gene segments were assigned by aligning CDR3 sequences to IMGT reference sequences. Each retained sequence needed at least a six-nucleotide match to both a V gene segment and a J gene segment. Rearrangements were classified as productive when the CDR3 lacked stop codons and remained in frame with V and J, and all other rearrangements were classified as non-productive. Following IMGT convention, CDR3 was defined as the stretch from the second conserved V-encoded cysteine up to the conserved J-encoded phenylalanine. In an earlier analysis of roughly 580 of the donors, sequences lacking an unambiguous match to a single V gene segment were excluded. An earlier analysis of 587 of the donors called V segments functional above 56.7% productive rearrangements and segregating when the between-donor standard deviation exceeded 5%. A statistical classification framework was built to diagnose cytomegalovirus status from the catalog of TCR beta chain sequences. In a later analysis, TCR nucleotide sequences were compared against IMGT/GENE-DB human TR gene sequences so that V and J genes could be assigned. Using the TCRdist pipeline, a later analysis assigned CDR3 sequences along with most-parsimonious VDJ recombination scenarios. In a later analysis, every TCR beta chain was defined by the combination of its CDR3 amino acid sequence and its V-gene family, and reads without a unique V-gene family were dropped. In a later analysis, fewer than 650 highly shared, low-generation-probability nucleotide sequences were removed to address suspected cross-contamination and a sequencing artifact. In a later analysis, a clonal expansion index was calculated for each public chain from normalized within-repertoire ranks of inferred template counts. Generation probabilities in a later analysis came from a VDJ recombination model fitted to out-of-frame rearrangements, and those results were checked against IGoR. In a later analysis, hypergeometric tests were used to score TCR-TCR, TCR-HLA and TCR-CMV co-occurrence, with a repertoire-size bias correction applied to TCR pairs. To estimate false discovery rates, a later analysis permuted the HLA or CMV assignments 20 times. In a later analysis, co-occurring TCRs were grouped using DBSCAN, with TCRdist sequence similarity added in when clustering inside HLA-allele-positive subsets. For co-occurrence clustering, repertoires with fewer than 30,000 or more than 120,000 public chains were excluded, along with 5 or 6 repertoires with anomalous nucleotide sharing. TCRdb provides this immuneACCESS table in a form limited to in-frame rearrangements. Some clones are lacking; in checked studies, under half of them reflect an unresolved V gene, and why the rest are absent is not known. V and J calls plus clone size are reproduced from that table; the DNA served to infer D and trimming. The sample table records roughly 160,000 clones; 65% to 80% of these occur just once. The top ten constitute under 2.5% of the sample.

The sample originates from a study of cytomegalovirus exposure and HLA in healthy donors (TCRdb year 2017). Study-wide context: An earlier analysis of fewer than 750 of the donors reported 250 to 350 Gb of sequence data and 117 million unique TCR beta sequences obtained from about 179 million T cells. An early release that covered about 600 HLA-typed donors contained approximately 300 gigabases of sequencing data and around 80 million unique TCR sequences. Of the roughly 400 genotyped donors, 81% fell in the genetic ancestry cluster associated with self-reported Caucasian donors. The study aimed to test whether cataloging public T cell receptors could reveal signatures of past pathogen exposure. The study profiled the T cell repertoires of under 700 subjects by immunosequencing and related them to cytomegalovirus serostatus. Besides the first cohort of 500 to 700 subjects, a separate validation cohort made up of about 120 different subjects was used. To predict cytomegalovirus infection status, the study combined high-throughput TCR immunosequencing, statistical association of individual TCRs with disease status, and machine learning. A later analysis re-examined previously published TCR beta repertoires from 610 or so donors and added high-resolution HLA genotyping to investigate patterns of TCR occurrence. Rather than using new phenotypic data, the later analysis identified candidate immune exposures from TCR beta sequences and from how often those sequences occurred across donors. An earlier analysis of about 620 of the donors applied high-throughput TCR beta sequencing to assess whether each TCR beta V gene segment acted as functional or pseudogenic. Donor age, sex, ethnicity and CMV serostatus were compiled together with the repertoire data. Genome-wide SNP genotypes for about 65% of the roughly 670 donors were used in a later genetic analysis, which treated that subset as a discovery cohort. All discovery cohort repertoires had been generated on a single sequencing platform. Class I and class II HLA loci were covered by the typing at four-digit resolution. Typing coverage differed by locus: A, B, C, DRB1 and DQB1 were typed in about 620-630 donors, DQA1 in 522, DPA1 in nearly 610, and DPB1 in 472. A handful of DR-DQ haplotypes were handled as single units for association and clustering because linkage in the cohort was strong. Among 300 to 450 genotyped donors of the cohort, an average of roughly 240,000 unique TCR beta nucleotide sequences were sequenced per donor, roughly a sixth of them non-productive. The paper as a whole reports these results and caveats: Specific HLA alleles were associated with roughly 17,000 TCR beta sequences at a false discovery rate of 0.05 in a later analysis. Compared with equally common non-associated chains, HLA-associated TCR beta chains in a later analysis were more clonally expanded and had lower generation probabilities. Because the 87-base-pair reads could not distinguish some IMGT-functional V segments, including TRBV6-2 and TRBV6-3, those segments were excluded. The authors suggested that the approach could potentially be extended to other disease states and immunological phenotypes. V-gene and J-gene trimming of TCR beta chains was associated with a missense DCLRE1C variant in a later genetic analysis, and the association was replicated in an independent cohort. Several of the top co-occurrence clusters appeared to be linked to parvovirus B19, influenza, CMV and Epstein-Barr virus, according to a later analysis. Over 15 rarely observed V segments, including chromosome 9 orphons, were excluded from the earlier analysis of several hundred of the donors because counts were too low. In a later analysis, TCR association rates were found to vary across HLA loci, with the most associated TCRs seen for DRB1 alleles and the fewest for HLA-C alleles. Only TCR beta chains were sequenced in this cohort, and the absence of alpha or paired-chain data limited detectable features. A later analysis found that most CMV-associated TCR beta chains appeared HLA-restricted, with HLA associations seemingly driven largely by CMV exposure. Immune exposure information for the cohort was limited to CMV serostatus. Correlated functional status among segregating V segments might reflect linkage disequilibrium, but an unknown experimental factor could not be ruled out. A few of the identified cytomegalovirus-associated TCR beta chains were confirmed in vitro to be specific for cytomegalovirus antigens. The presence/absence analyses assumed that sequencing depth was roughly uniform across donors, and that assumption may not be true. A total of 164 TCR beta chains were listed by the study as associated with cytomegalovirus. Because HLA typing was unavailable for some donors at each locus, only the typed subset was used in association tests. A later genetic analysis reported fewer N-insertions in productive TCRs among donors in an Asian-associated ancestry cluster than the roughly 720-donor mean. When HLA alleles, especially DR and DQ, strongly co-occurred, TCR associations were difficult to assign to individual alleles. The classifier was reported to diagnose cytomegalovirus status with high specificity and sensitivity in both the original cohort and the validation cohort. Broadly in line with IMGT annotations, most TCR beta V segments showed up in productive rearrangements about 90% or about 30% of the time in an earlier analysis of several hundred of the donors. The sequencing pipeline was judged likely to have produced a cluster of highly shared sequence variants as a technical artifact. A further reported finding was that TCR beta sequences accurately predicted the HLA-A and HLA-B alleles for most subjects in the first cohort. While some public TCRs were present in many individuals, most TCR sequences turned up only very rarely across donors.

The germline V gene (reference sequence) supplies CDR1 MNHNY and CDR2 SVGAGI. From cysteine to phenylalanine, the CDR3 is 13 amino acids long. CDR3 DNA only is kept here, 39 bases in frame from base 1. Trimming removed 5 bases from V and 2 bases from J; the gene matches leave 1 base unexplained. The cohort comprised 666 healthy bone marrow donors. At the time of sampling, every cohort member was nominally healthy, though immune exposures that went unrecorded were likely present. The donor was CMV seronegative and belonged to the group of roughly 330 seronegative cohort members. A peripheral blood sample was collected from each donor, and TCR beta sequencing was performed on peripheral blood mononuclear cells. The Qiagen DNeasy Blood Extraction Kit was used to extract genomic DNA from the blood cell samples.

Material: PBMCs. This TCR derives from a man aged 35 to 55 in good health and CMV-seronegative. The chain links TRBV6-6 with TRBJ2-7; a stretch of 9 junction bases matches TRBD1. CDR3 loop: CASSRTGAYEQYF. The nucleotides read TGTGCCAGCAGTAGGACAGGGGCCTACGAGCAGTACTTC.